This T cell receptor beta chain originates from a study of molecular identifiers for immune sequencing clone quantification. This clonotype was observed many times. Each CDR3 protein gets one entry after TCRdb re-called the PCR reads with MiXCR. The sample shows some 680,000 distinct CDR3 sequences, 25% of them seen only once. Trimming shortened V by 6 bases and J by 0 bases, and 19 bases separated the two germline ends. The CDR3 totals 16 residues. Germline CDR1 and CDR2: DFQATT and SNEGSKA (reference sequence). This chain joins TRBV20-1 and TRBJ2-3; D not certain. Sequencing used naive CD8+ T cells from blood, with Jurkat cell RNA spiked in. Subset indicated: FACS-sorted CD8+CD4-CCR7+CD45RA+ naive T cells. The sequence was collected from a human donor in good health. Some libraries in this study had Jurkat cell RNA spiked in. CDR3 sequence (DNA): TGCAGTGCCTCCTGCGCAGAACTGGATAGCACAGATACGCAGTATTTT. Protein product: CSASCAELDSTDTQYF.